This T cell receptor beta chain was recovered during a study of blood T cells in healthy people across ages (dated by TCRdb to the mid-2010s). In terms of the full investigation: Template switching captured roughly one uniquely barcoded TCR beta cDNA molecule per two T cells in model experiments. Using deep sequencing normalized with unique cDNA molecular identifiers, the study measured how TCR beta repertoire diversity changes with age. Using the same blood draw, the study looked at two additional independent replicas of 1 million unique cDNA reads for two donors, one aged 18 to 30 and the other aged 80 or older. The donors were split into four age groups: young (average around 15 years), middle-aged (about 40), aged (around 67) and long-lived (roughly 80). To avoid experimental bias, donors of different ages were spread randomly across the sequencing lanes. Overall study outcomes, separate from this receptor: Bulk unsorted PBMC profiling prevented conclusive comparison of naive and antigen-experienced compartments. The percentage of naive T cells measured by flow cytometry correlated strongly with observed TCR beta diversity. As age increased, observed TCR beta diversity per million T cells dropped in a roughly linear way, and a significant reduction was already evident by age about 40. Compared with the aged group, the long-lived group had more naive CD4+ T cells, fewer expanded clones and increased TCR diversity, a pattern suggesting age selection. Because the CMV infection status of the donors was unknown, age-related changes in expanded clonotypes may potentially have been confounded. Total diversity estimates from one million sequenced T cells were considered lower bounds and underestimates.

CDR1 and CDR2 (DFQATT, SNEGSKA) derive from the germline V gene (reference sequence). V gives up 6 bases and J gives up 6 bases, and the segment between their germline ends measures 14 bases. The CDR3, cysteine through phenylalanine, is 12 amino acids long. Of all the DNA, just the CDR3 is kept, 36 bases in frame from base 1. As regards this clonotype: The specificity of this receptor is unknown. Base qualities are not provided; no much larger clone lies one nucleotide away.

Donors were approximately 42 systemically healthy Caucasian individuals from Russia aged roughly 6 to 95 years. Ten milliliters of peripheral blood were drawn from each donor into EDTA-treated Vacutainer tubes. Ficoll-Paque density-gradient centrifugation was used to isolate PBMCs, with at least 6.5 million per sample. Trizol reagent was used to extract total RNA from PBMCs, with at least 6 micrograms per sample. For every donor, an aliquot of PBMCs went through flow cytometry to measure the percentages of naive CD45RAhigh/CD27high T cells. Library creation used 5' RACE. The data were produced on an Illumina HiSeq 2500. A second PCR of roughly 7 to 11 cycles was performed with a sample-barcoded 5' primer and a J-beta primer mix. Each TCR beta cDNA molecule received a unique molecular identifier from a template-switch 5' adaptor carrying 12 random nucleotides. At least 2.5 million CDR3-containing paired-end reads were obtained from each sample. All of the RNA was converted into first-strand cDNA using the Mint cDNA synthesis kit, with a TRBC-specific oligonucleotide serving as the primer. Following uracil-DNA glycosylase treatment, a first 18-cycle PCR with universal primers M1SS and BC2_uni_R was performed on all cDNA. In the authors' own workflow: Each sample was normalized by randomly selecting 1 million high-quality reads, each carrying a distinct molecular identifier. Instead of being binned into consensus sequences, reads with shared molecular identifiers were discarded. MiTCR, set to a Q25 quality threshold and the strictest error-elimination algorithm, was used for CDR3 identification, clonotype clustering and error correction. A nonparametric unseen species model with Euler transformation was used to estimate lower-bound total TCR beta diversity. The raw public data were reprocessed by TCRdb itself: fastp quality trimming at Q25, MiXCR clonotype calling, in-frame beta chains only. Merged by CDR3 protein, the rows form single entries marked with the most common genes and DNA. TCRdb's processing, not the authors', yielded these V and J calls. Here the sample has about 1.8 million distinct CDR3 sequences; about 50% occur a single time. The leading ten clones occupy around 2.1% of the sample.

This TCR was recovered from a woman aged 40-49 years in good health. The V and J genes are TRBV20-1 and TRBJ2-5; the D gene is tentatively TRBD1 or TRBD2, each matching 5 bases. Specimen: blood. For the CDR3, the sequence is CSAQLEGQTQYF. The sequence in DNA is TGCAGTGCACAACTAGAGGGGCAGACCCAGTACTTC.